The clone carrying this T cell receptor (beta chain) has more than one count but fewer than ten. The source of the sample is a study of blood T cell repertoires in COVID-19. Looking at the study overall: The United States, Italy and Spain provided the acute and convalescent COVID-19 samples. PBMCs, B-cell-depleted T cells, or T cells provided the cDNA or gDNA that made up the material.

As originally analysed: Quantification of nucleated cells was approximated via reference gene primer amplification. Generated by immunoSEQ multiplex PCR, the TCRdb table keeps only in-frame clones and is missing some. V and J calls and clone size are given by that table; D and trimming were obtained from the DNA. The data show 95,000 to 120,000 clones, 55% to 75% seen once. CDR3 length: 15 residues. Trimming removed 6 bases at V and 3 bases at J, with 15 bases between. CDR1 is MNHEY, CDR2 SMNVEV, per germline (reference sequence). This sequence was found in a woman aged 40 to 49 with acute or convalescent COVID-19. Source material: peripheral blood. The chain links TRBV27 to TRBJ1-5; possibly TRBD1 for D (6 bases). This CDR3 is CASSSGQTLNQPQHF. For the CDR3, the DNA is TGTGCCAGCAGCTCAGGACAGACCCTCAATCAGCCCCAGCATTTT.